These T cell receptor beta chains were read from a single sample in a study of vaccination and CD4 T cells after COVID-19. No antigen is known for these receptors. TCRdb recomputed calls from the PCR reads with MiXCR, one row per CDR3 protein. This sample yields 4,300 or so distinct CDR3 sequences, of which approximately 21% are seen a single time; 50% to 65% belongs to the top ten. The starting material was CD4+ T cells from blood, cultured in vitro, obtained after SARS-CoV-2 vaccination. These receptors all come from a human donor who had recovered from COVID-19. The CDR3 runs from the conserved cysteine through the conserved F or W. A D gene is named only where the DNA matches it firmly. Not all rows give a size; the values are once, few, many and, for expanded clones, a class.

CDR3nt	CDR3aa	v_gene	j_gene	abundance	d_gene
TGTGCCAGCAGAACTTTACAGGGACGTCAGCCCCAGCATTTT	CASRTLQGRQPQHF	TRBV6-2/TRBV6-3	TRBJ1-5	few	.
TGTGCCAGCAGCCAAGCGGGGGGCGTCGGGACCCAGTACTTC	CASSQAGGVGTQYF	TRBV14	TRBJ2-5	.	.
TGTGCCACCTCTCAGCTCAGGAGTACGCAGTATTTT	CATSQLRSTQYF	TRBV24-1	TRBJ2-3	.	.
TGTGCCAGCAGCGTAGGAGCGGGGGGCACCCAAGAGACCCAGTACTTC	CASSVGAGGTQETQYF	TRBV9	TRBJ2-5	.	TRBD2
TGTGCCAGCAGTAGATCGGGGGGGCTGGAGGCTTTCTTT	CASSRSGGLEAFF	TRBV12-3/TRBV12-4	TRBJ1-1	once	.
TGTGCCAGTAGTTTCAGGGGGACTGGGGCCAACGTCCTGACTTTC	CASSFRGTGANVLTF	TRBV19	TRBJ2-6	.	TRBD1
TGCAGTGCTAGCAAAACACAGGGTTATGTGGGCTACACCTTC	CSASKTQGYVGYTF	TRBV20-1	TRBJ1-2	medium-sized	.
TGCAGTGCTAGAGAATTAGGGGGCCACCCTGGCTATGGCTACACCTTC	CSARELGGHPGYGYTF	TRBV20-1	TRBJ1-2	few	TRBD1
TGTGCCAGCAGTTACAGAAAGACAGGGGCAAGAAACACTGAAGCTTTCTTT	CASSYRKTGARNTEAFF	TRBV6-5	TRBJ1-1	medium-sized	TRBD1
TGCAGTGCTCGCGGGCTATCAGGCGGCTACACCTTC	CSARGLSGGYTF	TRBV20-1	TRBJ1-2	medium-sized	.
TGTGCCAGTAACGAGGTCGGCAATCAGCCCCAGCATTTT	CASNEVGNQPQHF	TRBV19	TRBJ1-5	.	.
TGTGCCAGTCAGGGAAGGGGTCAGCCCCAGCATTTT	CASQGRGQPQHF	TRBV19	TRBJ1-5	.	.
TGTGCCAGTAGCCAATGGGCGGGGGAGCTGTCGGGGACCCAGTACTTC	CASSQWAGELSGTQYF	TRBV19	TRBJ2-5	medium-sized	TRBD2
TGCGCCAGCACCATTTCTCCAGGGGAGTCCTACGAGCAGTACTTC	CASTISPGESYEQYF	TRBV5-1	TRBJ2-7	.	.
TGCAGTGCTAGGGCTAGGGGGGCCAACGTCCTGACTTTC	CSARARGANVLTF	TRBV20-1	TRBJ2-6	medium-sized	.
TGTGCCAGCACCCTCGGCTGGGTCAGAGAGACCCAGTACTTC	CASTLGWVRETQYF	TRBV5-5	TRBJ2-5	few	.
TGTGCCAGCAGTTACTCGGTATCCTACAATGAGCAGTTCTTC	CASSYSVSYNEQFF	TRBV6-5	TRBJ2-1	few	.
TGTGCCAGTGGAAGAGACAGGGATAATTCACCCCTCCACTTT	CASGRDRDNSPLHF	TRBV6-1	TRBJ1-6	.	TRBD1
TGCGCCAGCAGTCGGAAGTCGTACGAGCAGTACTTC	CASSRKSYEQYF	TRBV23-1	TRBJ2-7	medium-sized	.
TGCAGTGCTAGAGATTCCAGGGCCACGAACACCGGGGAGCTGTTTTTT	CSARDSRATNTGELFF	TRBV20-1	TRBJ2-2	.	.
TGCGCCAGCAGCCAATTACAGGGAGTCAGGAACACCATATATTTT	CASSQLQGVRNTIYF	TRBV4-1	TRBJ1-3	.	.
TGTGCCAGCAGTGAACGACCCCAGACAGTCAACTATGGCTACACCTTC	CASSERPQTVNYGYTF	TRBV6-1	TRBJ1-2	medium-sized	.
TGTGCCAGCAGCTTAATGGGGCACTCTGGAAACACCATATATTTT	CASSLMGHSGNTIYF	TRBV7-2	TRBJ1-3	few	.
TGCAGTGCGGCCCAGGGGGCGCAGGGGGAAAAACTGTTTTTT	CSAAQGAQGEKLFF	TRBV20-1	TRBJ1-4	.	TRBD1
TGCGCCAGCAGCCTCGCGTCAGGACCTTACGAGCAGTACTTC	CASSLASGPYEQYF	TRBV4-1	TRBJ2-7	few	.
TGCGCCAGCAGCACCGTTGGGACTAGCGGGGGGGCAGAGACCCAGTACTTC	CASSTVGTSGGAETQYF	TRBV5-1	TRBJ2-5	few	TRBD2
TGTGCCAGCAGCCCATTCCCGAGGGGCAGACAATCAGATACGCAGTATTTT	CASSPFPRGRQSDTQYF	TRBV7-2	TRBJ2-3	medium-sized	.
TGTGCCAGTACCCGGGGACAGGGTTCGAGCAATCAGCCCCAGCATTTT	CASTRGQGSSNQPQHF	TRBV19	TRBJ1-5	few	TRBD1
TGTGCCAGCGCTGGGACTTCCCGATTCTCCTACAATGAGCAGTTCTTC	CASAGTSRFSYNEQFF	TRBV19	TRBJ2-1	few	.
TGTGCCAGTAGTGACACGGGACAGGGGTTAATTCACGGCTACACCTTC	CASSDTGQGLIHGYTF	TRBV19	TRBJ1-2	medium-sized	TRBD1
TGCAGTGCTGAAAAACAGGGGGCGGGGGCTTTCTTT	CSAEKQGAGAFF	TRBV20-1	TRBJ1-1	.	TRBD1
TGTGCCAGCACCAACCCATGGGGAGGTATAAGCAATCAGCCCCAGCATTTT	CASTNPWGGISNQPQHF	TRBV6-2/TRBV6-3	TRBJ1-5	.	.
TGCGCCAGCAGTGCCGGGACAAGCTATGGCTACACCTTC	CASSAGTSYGYTF	TRBV10-1	TRBJ1-2	medium-sized	.
TGCAGTGCTAGAGATGGGGCCGGGGGGGCGGTCTACGAGCAGTACTTC	CSARDGAGGAVYEQYF	TRBV20-1	TRBJ2-7	medium-sized	TRBD2
TGTGCCAGTAGTATGGAGGCGGGGACGGGGGCCAACGTCCTGACTTTC	CASSMEAGTGANVLTF	TRBV19	TRBJ2-6	few	.
TGTGCCAGCAGACCGGCGTTTGAGGAGCGGGGCTCCTACGAGCAGTACTTC	CASRPAFEERGSYEQYF	TRBV6-1	TRBJ2-7	few	TRBD2
TGTGCCAGCAGTCGAGACTACTCCGGAGCGCAGTATTTT	CASSRDYSGAQYF	TRBV6-2/TRBV6-3	TRBJ2-3	few	.
TGTGCCAGCAGGAGGGGGCGGTACTATGGCTACACCTTC	CASRRGRYYGYTF	TRBV6-1	TRBJ1-2	medium-sized	TRBD1
TGTGCCAGCAGCCCTACTAGCGGGGGGACAGATACGCAGTATTTT	CASSPTSGGTDTQYF	TRBV6-4	TRBJ2-3	few	TRBD2
TGCGCAAGTGCCAGCAGGGGGCGCAATGAGCAGTTCTTC	CASASRGRNEQFF	TRBV27	TRBJ2-1	.	TRBD1
TGCGCCAGCAGCCAAGGAGGTCAGAGCGGGAGCCGGAAGGATACGCAGTATTTT	CASSQGGQSGSRKDTQYF	TRBV4-3	TRBJ2-3	.	TRBD2
TGTGCCAGCAGTCCGAGCGGGGGGGCCTTGGGTGAGCAGTTCTTC	CASSPSGGALGEQFF	TRBV7-6	TRBJ2-1	.	TRBD2
TGTGCCAGCAGCCCAGGGTTTGGGACCTTATATGGCTACACCTTC	CASSPGFGTLYGYTF	TRBV7-2	TRBJ1-2	few	.
TGTGCCAGCAAACTAGCGGGGATCACTAGCACAGATACGCAGTATTTT	CASKLAGITSTDTQYF	TRBV6-1	TRBJ2-3	few	TRBD2